The 28 T cell receptor beta chains reported below all come from one sample, sequenced in a study of molecular identifiers for immune sequencing clone quantification. TCRdb reanalysed the PCR reads using MiXCR and keeps one entry per CDR3 protein. Counted here are over 550,000 distinct CDR3 sequences, less than 30% occurring once; the ten biggest clones make up about 0.8%. The sample taken for sequencing was naive CD8+ T cells from blood, with Jurkat cell RNA spiked in. Subset in this sample: FACS-sorted CD8+CD4-CCR7+CD45RA+ naive T cells. These receptors all come from a human donor in good health. Some libraries in this study had Jurkat cell RNA spiked in.

This clonotype was counted many times. The CDR3 DNA follows: TGTGCCAGCAGTCCCCTCGCGGGGAAAACAGATACGCAGTATTTT. Its protein is CASSPLAGKTDTQYF. The chain combines TRBV2 with TRBJ2-3, with TRBD2 as a possible D gene (6 bases). The CDR3 has 15 amino acids. The germline gives CDR1 SNHLY, CDR2 FYNNEI. The germline V and J ends were trimmed by 5 bases and 3 bases, with 15 bases remaining between them.

The chain carries TRBV3-2 and TRBJ2-7; TRBD1 is the table's D call, not checked against the DNA. TRBV3-2 is classified as a pseudogene. CDR3 length: 16 residues. The DNA for the CDR3 is TGTGCCAGCAACTTTTTAGGACAGGGGGTATCGCGGGAGCAGTACTTC. Its protein is CASNFLGQGVSREQYF.

This clonotype was found many times. The chain links TRBV7-6 to TRBJ2-3; 7 bases match TRBD1. Germline trimming cut 5 bases from V and 0 bases from J; bases unmatched to any gene: 8. This CDR3 region has 16 residues. Germline V lookup: CDR1 SGHVS, CDR2 FNYEAQ. The CDR3 DNA reads as TGTGCCAGCAGCACCGGGACAGACTCTAGCACAGATACGCAGTATTTT. Translation gives CASSTGTDSSTDTQYF.

The table lists this clonotype with a few counts. The V and J genes are TRBV5-5 and TRBJ1-2; maybe TRBD1 (5 bases). With 0 bases removed from V and 2 bases from J, the gap between germline ends came to 11 bases. The CDR3 runs to 15 residues. Germline values: CDR1 SGHKS, CDR2 YYEKEE (reference sequence). The CDR3, as DNA: TGTGCCAGCAGCTTGGAACCGGGGACCAACTATGGCTACACCTTC. Its protein is CASSLEPGTNYGYTF.

In regard to this clonotype: Just one base apart from a much larger clone, this may be a read error. The CDR3 DNA reads as TGTGCCATCAGTGTATTTGGTTGGACAAGCGAAGAGACCCAGTACTTC. Its translation: CAISVFGWTSEETQYF. The genes are TRBV10-3 and TRBJ2-5; D perhaps matches TRBD1 (5 bases). Trimming cost V 4 bases and J 3 bases, with 18 bases left between them. The CDR3 consists of 16 residues. The germline V gene has CDR1 ENHRY and CDR2 SYGVKD.

The genes are TRBV4-2 and TRBJ2-7, with D uncertain. Germline loops: CDR1 LGHNA, CDR2 YNFKEQ. This CDR3 has 16 residues. Trimming pared 1 base from V and 3 bases from J, leaving 16 bases between. The CDR3 DNA is TGTGCCAGCAGCCAAGTTTGGGGTCCCGATTTCTACGAGCAGTACTTC. It specifies CASSQVWGPDFYEQYF.

The chain employs TRBV10-3 and TRBJ2-7, with D possibly being TRBD1 or TRBD2 (7 bases each). The CDR3 is made up of 10 amino acids. Germline V CDR1 and CDR2: ENHRY, SYGVKD. CDR3 DNA sequence: TGTGCTGCAGGGGGGGGCGAGCAGTACTTC. It translates to CAAGGGEQYF.

Points on this clonotype: A read error may be the cause here, since a much bigger clone is one base away. Here the CDR3 reads CAGSEYVNTGELFF. CDR3 nucleotide sequence: TGTGCCGGCAGTGAATACGTGAACACCGGGGAGCTGTTTTTT. The gene calls are TRBV2 and TRBJ2-2; unclear D gene. The CDR3 runs to 14 residues. Germline V lookup: CDR1 SNHLY, CDR2 FYNNEI. The whole variable domain, filled in from reference TRBV2 and TRBJ2-2, reads EPEVTQTPSHQVTQMGQEVILRCVPISNHLYFYWYRQILGQKVEFLVSFYNNEISEKSEIFDDQFSVERPDGSNFTLKIRSTKLEDSAMYFCAGSEYVNTGELFFGEGSRLTVL.

This clonotype showed up many times. This chain links TRBV25-1 with TRBJ2-3; TRBD1 matches 8 bases. Germline loops: CDR1 MGHDK, CDR2 SYGVNS. Trimming cost V 5 bases and J 2 bases; bases outside gene matches: 9. CDR3 size: 16 residues. The CDR3 DNA follows: TGTGCCAGCAGTCCCCAGGGGGCCGTAGCCACAGATACGCAGTATTTT. Residues: CASSPQGAVATDTQYF.

Regarding this clonotype: The germline gene is not matched at one end of the junction; a read error may be the cause. The V and J genes are TRBV23-1 and TRBJ2-7, with a tentative D call TRBD2 (5 bases). TRBV23-1 is flagged as an ORF with uncertain function. The CDR3 extends over 12 amino acids. For the CDR3, the DNA is TGCGCCGGCAGTCAATTAGAGGGCGAGCAGTACTTC. Translation: CAGSQLEGEQYF.

The sample holds a few counts of this clonotype. The chain employs TRBV6-5 and TRBJ2-1, with D possibly TRBD2 on 6 matching bases. The CDR3 is 14 residues long. Germline CDR1 and CDR2: MNHEY and SVGAGI. V dropped 4 bases and J dropped 8 bases, with 15 bases sitting between them. The CDR3 sequence is CASSFGSGWDEQFF. The CDR3 DNA follows: TGTGCCAGCAGTTTCGGTAGCGGTTGGGATGAGCAGTTCTTC.

As regards this clonotype: A much larger clone lies a single base off, so this may be a read error. This rearrangement joins TRBV20-1 to TRBJ2-7; D tentatively fits TRBD1 or TRBD2 (5 bases each). V dropped 6 bases and J dropped 1 base, with 19 bases sitting between them. Germline loops: CDR1 DFQATT, CDR2 SNEGSKA (reference sequence). The CDR3 length is 15 residues. CDR3 DNA: TGCAGTGCCCATAGGGACCTGTGGTTATCCTACGAGCAGTACTTC. Residues: CSAHRDLWLSYEQYF.

This clonotype occurred many times. The chain carries TRBV28 and TRBJ1-5; D is uncertain. Trimming stripped 7 bases from V and 3 bases from J, with 10 bases between. Per germline, CDR1 MDHEN and CDR2 SYDVKM. This CDR3 region has 13 residues. In nucleotides, the CDR3 is TGTGCCAGCATGAAACGGGACAATCAGCCCCAGCATTTT. It is translated as CASMKRDNQPQHF.

This clonotype was observed at least ten times. The chain couples TRBV18 to TRBJ2-7, with D unresolved. The CDR3 spans 13 residues. V lost 2 bases, J lost 2 bases, and 7 bases lay in between. Per the germline V gene, CDR1 is KGHSH and CDR2 is LQKENI. The CDR3 loop is CASSPGVTYEQYF. The DNA of the CDR3 is TGTGCCAGCTCACCAGGGGTCACCTACGAGCAGTACTTC.

At least ten counts were recorded for this clonotype. The rearrangement joins TRBV20-1 to TRBJ2-7; D is perhaps TRBD2 (6 bases). Trimming stripped 0 bases from V and 1 base from J, with 13 bases between. Germline V lookup: CDR1 DFQATT, CDR2 SNEGSKA (reference sequence). The CDR3 sequence is 15 residues long. In DNA, the CDR3 is TGCAGTGCTAGAGATCTGGCGCTAGCGTCCTACGAGCAGTACTTC. Translation gives CSARDLALASYEQYF.

Points on this clonotype: A much larger clone lies a single base off, so this may be a read error. The chain carries TRBV7-9 and TRBJ2-7, with D maybe TRBD2 (5 bases). The CDR3 has 14 residues. Germline V lookup: CDR1 SEHNR, CDR2 FQNEAQ (reference sequence). CDR3 in amino acids: CVSSFAYPGDEQYF. The CDR3 coding sequence is TGTGTCAGCAGCTTTGCGTATCCCGGGGACGAGCAGTACTTC. Filled out from reference TRBV7-9 and TRBJ2-7, the complete variable domain reads DTGVSQNPRHKITKRGQNVTFRCDPISEHNRLYWYRQTLGQGPEFLTYFQNEAQLEKSRLLSDRFSAERPKGSFSTLEIQRTEQGDSAMYLCVSSFAYPGDEQYFGPGTRLTVT.

This clonotype was picked up many times. DNA for the CDR3: TGTGCCAGCAGCCCAACCCTAGCGGGGTTGAACACCGGGGAGCTGTTTTTT. Translated: CASSPTLAGLNTGELFF. The chain is built from TRBV7-6 and TRBJ2-2; TRBD2 aligns across 9 bases. V dropped 5 bases and J dropped 1; count of bases not matched to a gene: 8. CDR3 length: 17 amino acids. Germline values: CDR1 SGHVS, CDR2 FNYEAQ. Using reference TRBV7-6 and TRBJ2-2 for the parts outside the CDR3, the full variable domain is GAGVSQSPRYKVTKRGQDVALRCDPISGHVSLYWYRQALGQGPEFLTYFNYEAQQDKSGLPNDRFSAERPEGSISTLTIQRTEQRDSAMYRCASSPTLAGLNTGELFFGEGSRLTVL.

This clonotype was found a few times. V and J are TRBV29-1 and TRBJ2-1; weak D call: TRBD1 (6 bases). CDR3 size: 13 residues. The V end lost 2 bases, the J end lost 2 bases, and 7 bases lay between the germline ends. Germline CDR1 SQVTM, CDR2 ANQGSEA. CDR3 nucleotide sequence: TGCAGCGTTGAATGGACAGCCTACAATGAGCAGTTCTTC. It codes for CSVEWTAYNEQFF.

This clonotype was observed many times. The chain uses TRBV12-3 or TRBV12-4 and TRBJ1-6, with D unclear. Trimming left V 3 bases short and J 0 bases short, with 6 bases between. The CDR3 sequence is 15 residues long. In DNA form, the CDR3 reads TGTGCCAGCAGTTTGCAGAGCTCCTATAATTCACCCCTCCACTTT. Amino acids: CASSLQSSYNSPLHF.

There are many counts of this clonotype. The chain couples TRBV6-2 or TRBV6-3 to TRBJ1-2; no reliable D call. The CDR3 runs to 13 residues. Trimming pared 2 bases from V and 4 bases from J, leaving 8 bases between. The germline CDR1 and CDR2 sequences are MNHEY and SVGEGT. CDR3 region: CASSYGRTYGYTF. The CDR3 DNA reads TGTGCCAGCAGTTACGGCCGGACCTATGGCTACACCTTC.

Concerning this clonotype itself: At one of its ends the junction is not consistent with the germline gene, which may arise from a read error. In DNA form, the CDR3 reads TGCAGTACTAGAGCTCAAGGGGACGTAATGACCTACGCGCAGTACTTC. Translation: CSTRAQGDVMTYAQYF. The chain recombines TRBV20-1 with TRBJ2-7; D possibly matches TRBD1 or TRBD2 (5 bases each). Per germline, CDR1 DFQATT and CDR2 SNEGSKA (reference sequence). CDR3 length: 16 amino acids.

V is TRBV10-3 and J is TRBJ1-1; a possible D gene is TRBD1 (6 bases). Looked up from germline, CDR1 is ENHRY and CDR2 is SYGVKD. V lost 6 bases, J lost 3 bases, and 11 bases lay in between. The CDR3 totals 13 residues. CDR3 sequence reads: CAIRGGGYTEAFF. The DNA of the CDR3 is TGTGCCATCAGGGGAGGGGGATACACTGAAGCTTTCTTT.

Regarding this clonotype: This sequence may be a read error, since a much larger clone differs from it by one base. This chain joins TRBV7-9 and TRBJ2-3; maybe TRBD1 (6 bases). The CDR3 sequence is 17 residues long. Germline assignment: CDR1 SEHNR and CDR2 FQNEAQ (reference sequence). The CDR3 region is CASSLIQGREDTDMQYF. The CDR3 DNA is TGTGCCAGCAGCTTAATCCAGGGGAGAGAGGACACAGATATGCAGTATTTT. The variable domain in full, completed from reference TRBV7-9 and TRBJ2-3, reads DTGVSQNPRHKITKRGQNVTFRCDPISEHNRLYWYRQTLGQGPEFLTYFQNEAQLEKSRLLSDRFSAERPKGSFSTLEIQRTEQGDSAMYLCASSLIQGREDTDMQYFGPGTRLTVL.

A few counts support this clonotype. This may be a read error: a much more frequent sequence differs by one nucleotide. The CDR3 does not end in the conserved phenylalanine or tryptophan, so this is likely a read error. The chain joins TRBV5-1 to TRBJ2-5; D is unresolved. CDR3 length: 13 amino acids. Germline values: CDR1 SGHRS, CDR2 YFSETQ. V was pared by 5 bases and J by 1 base, with 9 bases between. CDR3 protein: CASSLWIQETQYI. In DNA form, the CDR3 reads TGCGCCAGCAGTCTTTGGATCCAAGAGACCCAGTACATC.

This clonotype was observed a few times. A much more abundant neighbour one base away suggests this may be a read error. This chain connects TRBV28 to TRBJ2-3; TRBD1 agrees at 9 bases. The CDR3 is made up of 14 amino acids. CDR1 MDHEN and CDR2 SYDVKM come from the germline V gene. The CDR3 protein is CAGSLTGGADTQYF. CDR3 nucleotide sequence: TGTGCCGGCAGTTTGACAGGGGGAGCAGATACGCAGTATTTT.

This clonotype was counted at least ten times. The chain uses TRBV7-8 and TRBJ1-5; D might be TRBD1 (5 bases). V gave up 2 bases and J gave up 3 bases, with 11 bases separating them. Germline assignment: CDR1 SGHVS and CDR2 FQNEAQ. The length of the CDR3 is 15 residues. CDR3 bases: TGTGCCAGCAGCTTAATGGGGGTACACAATCAGCCCCAGCATTTT. This codes for CASSLMGVHNQPQHF.

This clonotype was recorded a few times. V is TRBV6-5 and J is TRBJ2-1, with D possibly matching TRBD2 (6 bases). The CDR3 has 17 amino acids. V was clipped by 0 bases and J by 0 bases, with 12 bases between them. Looked up from germline, CDR1 is MNHEY and CDR2 is SVGAGI. CDR3 sequence (DNA): TGTGCCAGCAGTTACTCTGCGCGGGGTAGCTCCTACAATGAGCAGTTCTTC. Amino acids: CASSYSARGSSYNEQFF.

This clonotype was seen at least ten times. The chain is built from TRBV27 and TRBJ1-1; D is unclear. CDR1 is MNHEY, CDR2 SMNVEV, per germline (reference sequence). CDR3 length: 16 residues. V shed 0 bases and J shed 4 bases, with 15 bases lying between them. The CDR3 DNA follows: TGTGCCAGCAGTTTATCCACAGTGTATCAGAGCACTGAAGCTTTCTTT. Amino acids: CASSLSTVYQSTEAFF.